Shown below are 6 T cell receptor beta chains from a single sample sequenced in a study of human T cells and chemical hapten exposure. TCRdb re-analysed the RACE reads in MiXCR, keeping a single row per CDR3 protein. The sample has roughly 380,000 distinct CDR3 sequences, roughly 4.6% seen once. Time point given: pre-sensitization, week 0. Treatment indicated: therapeutic diphenylcyclopropenone sensitization with weekly scalp DPC. Sequenced here: whole blood, sampled in connection with sensitization to the hapten diphenylcyclopropenone (DPC). These receptors all stem from a woman aged 45 to 65 with alopecia areata. Some clones in this sample may be carry-over from other donors' samples.

This clonotype was seen only a few times. The gene calls are TRBV4-3 and TRBJ2-3; the D gene is possibly TRBD2 (5 bases). The germline V gene has CDR1 LGHNA and CDR2 YSLEER. The V gene lost 1 base and the J gene lost 5 bases, with 13 bases spanning the gap. There are 15 residues in the CDR3. CDR3 coding DNA: TGCGCCAGCAGCCAAGCATTAGTTCGGGAAGATACGCAGTATTTT. As protein: CASSQALVREDTQYF.

This clonotype appeared many times. The chain carries TRBV4-1 and TRBJ1-2; a weak D match, TRBD1 (6 bases). CDR1 and CDR2 (germline): MGHRA, YSYEKL. The CDR3 totals 15 residues. Trimming removed 6 bases at V and 4 bases at J, with 18 bases between. The CDR3 here is CASRPNAGVGYGYTF. The CDR3 bases are TGCGCCAGCAGACCTAATGCAGGGGTTGGCTATGGCTACACCTTC.

There are many counts of this clonotype. The V gene is TRBV14, the J gene TRBJ2-7; D perhaps matches TRBD2 (6 bases). In germline, CDR1 is SGHDN, CDR2 FVKESK. The V gene lost 8 bases and the J gene lost 3 bases, with 14 bases spanning the gap. CDR3 length: 13 amino acids. The CDR3 spells CASGAGGVYEQYF. The CDR3 nucleotides read TGTGCCAGCGGCGCCGGGGGAGTCTACGAGCAGTACTTC.

This clonotype was recorded once. A much larger clone differs from this one at a single base, so this may be a read error. This chain connects TRBV21-1 to TRBJ2-3; the table's TRBD1 call for D was not verified on the DNA. TRBV21-1 is termed a pseudogene. This CDR3 spans 17 amino acids. The CDR3 loop reads CASSKVRGAESSDTQYF. DNA of the CDR3: TGTGCCAGCAGCAAAGTGCGGGGGGCGGAGAGCTCAGATACGCAGTATTTT.

This clonotype occurred many times. The V gene is TRBV4-3, the J gene TRBJ2-7; D ambiguous. This CDR3 has 15 amino acids. The germline V and J ends were trimmed by 0 bases and 9 bases, with 18 bases remaining between them. CDR1 is LGHNA, CDR2 YSLEER, per germline. CDR3 DNA: TGCGCCAGCAGCCAAGAAAGGGCCTCCTCTACGGTGCAGTACTTC. Protein sequence: CASSQERASSTVQYF.

This clonotype was observed a few times. This chain connects TRBV5-1 to TRBJ2-3; D is tentatively TRBD1 or TRBD2 (5 bases each). The length of the CDR3 is 14 residues. The V gene's germline CDR1 is SGHRS and CDR2 YFSETQ. The V end was cut by 4 bases, the J end by 4 bases, with 13 bases between. In nucleotides, the CDR3 is TGCGCCAGCAGCCCCGGGACCGCCCCAGATACGCAGTATTTT. This gives the protein CASSPGTAPDTQYF.